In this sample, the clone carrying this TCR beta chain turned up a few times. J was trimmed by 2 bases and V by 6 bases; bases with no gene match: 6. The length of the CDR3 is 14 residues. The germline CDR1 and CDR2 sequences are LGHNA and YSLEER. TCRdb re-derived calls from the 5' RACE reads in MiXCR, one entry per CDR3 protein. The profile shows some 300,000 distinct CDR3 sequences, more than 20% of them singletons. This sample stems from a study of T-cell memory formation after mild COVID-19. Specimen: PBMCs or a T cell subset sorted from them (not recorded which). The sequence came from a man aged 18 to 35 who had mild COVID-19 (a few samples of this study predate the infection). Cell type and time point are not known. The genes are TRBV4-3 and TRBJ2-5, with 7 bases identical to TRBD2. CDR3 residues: CASSQSGDQETQYF. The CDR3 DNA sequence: TGCGCCAGCAGTCAGAGCGGGGATCAAGAGACCCAGTACTTC.